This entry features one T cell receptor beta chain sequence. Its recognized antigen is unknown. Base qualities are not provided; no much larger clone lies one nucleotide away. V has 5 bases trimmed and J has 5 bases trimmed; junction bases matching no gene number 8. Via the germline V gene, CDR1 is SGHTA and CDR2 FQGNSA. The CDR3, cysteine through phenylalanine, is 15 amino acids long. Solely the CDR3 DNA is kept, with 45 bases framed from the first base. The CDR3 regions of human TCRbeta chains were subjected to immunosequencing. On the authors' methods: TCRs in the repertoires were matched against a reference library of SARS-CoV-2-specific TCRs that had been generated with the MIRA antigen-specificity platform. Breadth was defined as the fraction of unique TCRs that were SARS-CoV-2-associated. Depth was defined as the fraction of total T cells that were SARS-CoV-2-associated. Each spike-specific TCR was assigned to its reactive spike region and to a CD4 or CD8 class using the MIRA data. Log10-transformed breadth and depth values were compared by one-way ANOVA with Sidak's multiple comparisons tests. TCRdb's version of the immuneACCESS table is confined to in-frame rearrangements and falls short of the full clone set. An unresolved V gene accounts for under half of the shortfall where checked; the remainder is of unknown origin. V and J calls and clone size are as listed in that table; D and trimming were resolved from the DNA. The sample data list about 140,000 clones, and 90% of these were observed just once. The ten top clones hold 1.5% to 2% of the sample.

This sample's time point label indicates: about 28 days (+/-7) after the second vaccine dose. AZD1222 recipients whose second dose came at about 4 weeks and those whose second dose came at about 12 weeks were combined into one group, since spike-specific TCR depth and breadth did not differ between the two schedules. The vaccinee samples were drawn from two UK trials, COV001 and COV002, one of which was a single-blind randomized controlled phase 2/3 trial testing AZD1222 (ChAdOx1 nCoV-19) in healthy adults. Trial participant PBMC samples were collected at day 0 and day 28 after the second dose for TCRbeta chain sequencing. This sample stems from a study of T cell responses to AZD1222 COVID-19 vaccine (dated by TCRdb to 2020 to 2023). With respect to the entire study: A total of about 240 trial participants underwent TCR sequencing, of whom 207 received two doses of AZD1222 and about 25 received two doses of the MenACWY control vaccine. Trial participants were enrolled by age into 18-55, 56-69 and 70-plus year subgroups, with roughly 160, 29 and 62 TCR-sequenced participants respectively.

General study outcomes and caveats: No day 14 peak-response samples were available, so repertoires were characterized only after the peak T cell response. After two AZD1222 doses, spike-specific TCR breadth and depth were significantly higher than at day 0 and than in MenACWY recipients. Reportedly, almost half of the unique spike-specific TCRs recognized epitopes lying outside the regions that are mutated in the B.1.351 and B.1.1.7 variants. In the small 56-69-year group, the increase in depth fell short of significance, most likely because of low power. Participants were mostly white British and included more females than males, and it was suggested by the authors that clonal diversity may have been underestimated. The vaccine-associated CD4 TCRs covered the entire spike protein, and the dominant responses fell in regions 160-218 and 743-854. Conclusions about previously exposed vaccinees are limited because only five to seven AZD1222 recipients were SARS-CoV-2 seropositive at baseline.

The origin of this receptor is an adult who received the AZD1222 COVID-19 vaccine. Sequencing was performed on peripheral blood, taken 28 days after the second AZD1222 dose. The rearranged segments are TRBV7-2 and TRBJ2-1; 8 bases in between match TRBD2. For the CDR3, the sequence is CASSRGGLGNNEQFF. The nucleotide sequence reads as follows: TGTGCCAGCAGCCGCGGGGGACTAGGAAACAATGAGCAGTTCTTC.